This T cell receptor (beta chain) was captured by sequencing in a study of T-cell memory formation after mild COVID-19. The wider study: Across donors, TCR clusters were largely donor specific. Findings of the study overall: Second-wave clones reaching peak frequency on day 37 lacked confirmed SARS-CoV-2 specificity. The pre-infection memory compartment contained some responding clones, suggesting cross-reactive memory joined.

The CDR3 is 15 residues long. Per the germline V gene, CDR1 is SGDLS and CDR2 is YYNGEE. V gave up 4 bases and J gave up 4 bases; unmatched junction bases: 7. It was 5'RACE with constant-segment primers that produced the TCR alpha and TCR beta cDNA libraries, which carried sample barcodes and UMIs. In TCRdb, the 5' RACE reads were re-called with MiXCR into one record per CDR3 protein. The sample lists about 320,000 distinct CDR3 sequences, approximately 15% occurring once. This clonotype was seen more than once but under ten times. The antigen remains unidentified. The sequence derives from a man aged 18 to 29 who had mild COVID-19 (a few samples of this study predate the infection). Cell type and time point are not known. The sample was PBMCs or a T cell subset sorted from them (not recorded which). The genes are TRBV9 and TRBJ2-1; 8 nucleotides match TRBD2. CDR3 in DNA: TGTGCCAGCAGCTCGGGAGGGGGGGAGTACAATGAGCAGTTCTTC. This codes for CASSSGGGEYNEQFF.